Each of the 19 T cell receptor beta chains below was sequenced from the same sample in a study of Graves' ophthalmopathy and Graves' hyperthyroidism. RNA transcripts yielded amplified TCR beta CDR3 regions. Investigators did first-round RT-PCR with HTBI primers, then second-round multiplex PCR. TCRdb fed the multiplex PCR reads into MiXCR, producing one record per CDR3 protein. The data contain fewer than 400,000 distinct CDR3 sequences, 15% to 20% of them singletons. The sequenced sample consisted of peripheral blood. These receptors all stem from a young woman with Graves' ophthalmopathy.

This clonotype was recorded at least ten times. This sequence joins TRBV24-1 and TRBJ2-7, with TRBD1 matching over 8 bases. Germline V gene data show CDR1 as KGHDR and CDR2 as SFDVKD. CDR3 length: 15 residues. The V and J ends lost 3 bases and 1 base, in that order; junction bases with no gene match: 4. The CDR3 nucleotides are TGTGCCACCAGTGATAACAGGGGGGCTTCCTACGAGCAGTACTTC. Protein product: CATSDNRGASYEQYF.

This clonotype appeared many times. The chain couples TRBV12-3 or TRBV12-4 to TRBJ1-1; the D is unclear. The CDR3 length is 13 residues. Between the trimmed V and J ends, which lost 5 bases and 0 bases, there was a span of 7 bases. The CDR3 sequence is CASSLQLNTEAFF. DNA of the CDR3: TGTGCCAGCAGTCTACAGTTGAACACTGAAGCTTTCTTT.

This clonotype was recorded many times. The chain is built from TRBV13 and TRBJ2-2, with TRBD1 as a possible D gene (5 bases). This CDR3 is 16 amino acids long. V lost 1 base to trimming and J lost 0 bases, with 9 bases between them. Germline V CDR1 and CDR2: PRHDT, FYEKMQ (reference sequence). The CDR3 reads CASSLVRTPNTGELFF. CDR3 nucleotides: TGTGCCAGCAGCTTAGTTCGGACACCGAACACCGGGGAGCTGTTTTTT. The full variable domain, in which reference TRBV13 and TRBJ2-2 provide the parts outside the CDR3, is AAGVIQSPRHLIKEKRETATLKCYPIPRHDTVYWYQQGPGQDPQFLISFYEKMQSDKGSIPDRFSAQQFSDYHSELNMSSLELGDSALYFCASSLVRTPNTGELFFGEGSRLTVL.

This clonotype was counted ten times or more. The CDR3 bases are TGTGCCAGCAGTCCACAGGTCCTCTTGAACACCGGGGAGCTGTTTTTT. Translating it yields CASSPQVLLNTGELFF. This chain links TRBV6-2 or TRBV6-3 with TRBJ2-2; possible D gene TRBD1, 5 bases. This CDR3 spans 16 amino acids. In germline, CDR1 is MNHEY, CDR2 SVGEGT. The V gene lost 5 bases and the J gene lost 1 base, with 14 bases spanning the gap.

This clonotype appeared many times. The chain combines TRBV18 with TRBJ1-2, with unresolved D. The CDR3 is 14 residues long. Trimming left V 3 bases short and J 2 bases short, with 10 bases between. Germline V gene lookup returns CDR1 KGHSH and CDR2 LQKENI. This CDR3 is CASSPAQSNYGYTF. The CDR3 nucleotides are TGTGCCAGCTCACCCGCGCAATCCAACTATGGCTACACCTTC.

This clonotype has a count of ten or more. The genes are TRBV3-1 and TRBJ2-6; D call uncertain. With 7 bases removed from V and 0 bases from J, the gap between germline ends came to 25 bases. CDR1 is LGHDT and CDR2 is YNNKEL in the germline V gene (reference sequence). The CDR3 runs to 20 residues. The CDR3: CASTTPLVLSGSSGANVLTF. The CDR3 nucleotides read TGTGCCAGCACCACACCCTTAGTTTTGTCAGGTAGCTCTGGGGCCAACGTCCTGACTTTC.

The V gene is TRBV2, the J gene TRBJ1-3; D call uncertain. The CDR3 loop spans 14 amino acids. CDR1 is SNHLY and CDR2 is FYNNEI in the germline V gene. V lost 5 bases, J lost 4 bases, and 12 bases lay in between. The CDR3, as DNA: TGTGCCAGCAGTCCGACATCCCAAGGAAACACCATATATTTT. It is translated as CASSPTSQGNTIYF.

This clonotype was counted at least ten times. The rearrangement links TRBV28 to TRBJ2-5; tentatively, D is TRBD1 (6 bases). V lost 2 bases and J lost 1, with 17 bases in between. The CDR3 totals 17 residues. Germline CDR1 MDHEN, CDR2 SYDVKM. The CDR3 loop is CASSLEGVGTLQETQYF. CDR3 in DNA: TGTGCCAGCAGTTTAGAGGGCGTGGGGACACTCCAAGAGACCCAGTACTTC. The full variable domain, completed using reference TRBV28 and TRBJ2-5, is DVKVTQSSRYLVKRTGEKVFLECVQDMDHENMFWYRQDPGLGLRLIYFSYDVKMKEKGDIPEGYSVSREKKERFSLILESASTNQTSMYLCASSLEGVGTLQETQYFGPGTRLLVL.

Here the CDR3 DNA reads TGTGCCAGCAGCAAGACAGTGATTGAAGCTTTCTTT. Translation: CASSKTVIEAFF. The genes are TRBV28 and TRBJ1-1; tentative D call: TRBD1 (5 bases). The CDR3 runs to 12 residues. Germline-derived CDR1 and CDR2 are MDHEN and SYDVKM. The V and J ends lost 6 bases and 7 bases respectively, with 12 bases between them.

This clonotype was recorded many times. DNA for the CDR3: TGTGCCAGCAGTTTTGGGACATCGGACATTCAGTACTTC. This encodes CASSFGTSDIQYF. V is TRBV28 and J is TRBJ2-4; D is possibly TRBD1 (6 bases). The CDR3 loop spans 13 amino acids. Trimming stripped 3 bases from V and 8 bases from J, with 11 bases between. Germline V lookup: CDR1 MDHEN, CDR2 SYDVKM. The full variable domain, its missing parts supplied by reference TRBV28 and TRBJ2-4, is DVKVTQSSRYLVKRTGEKVFLECVQDMDHENMFWYRQDPGLGLRLIYFSYDVKMKEKGDIPEGYSVSREKKERFSLILESASTNQTSMYLCASSFGTSDIQYFGAGTRLSVL.

This clonotype has a count of ten or more. J is TRBJ1-1 and V is TRBV7-9; D remains unclear. There are 13 residues in the CDR3. CDR1 is SEHNR, CDR2 FQNEAQ, per germline (reference sequence). The V end lost 3 bases, the J end lost 1 base, and 6 bases lay between the germline ends. The CDR3 DNA reads TGTGCCAGCAGCTTGGTCCAGAACACTGAAGCTTTCTTT. Translation: CASSLVQNTEAFF.

This clonotype was found many times. This rearrangement joins TRBV6-2 or TRBV6-3 to TRBJ2-2; TRBD2 matches at 10 bases. The length of the CDR3 is 16 residues. V was clipped by 6 bases and J by 3 bases; unmatched bases: 7. The germline V gene has CDR1 MNHEY and CDR2 SVGEGT. The CDR3 DNA reads TGTGCCAGCAGCCGTATAGCGGGGGGCTACACCGGGGAGCTGTTTTTT. Translating it yields CASSRIAGGYTGELFF.

This clonotype was seen repeatedly, ten times or more. CDR3 amino acids: CASSLYPGGRETQYF. CDR3 DNA: TGTGCCAGCAGCTTATATCCGGGAGGGCGGGAGACCCAGTACTTC. V gene TRBV7-3 combines with J gene TRBJ2-5; TRBD2 matches 8 bases. The CDR3 has 15 amino acids. Germline CDR1 SGHTA, CDR2 FQGTGA. The V gene end was trimmed by 2 bases and the J gene end by 5 bases; junction bases not matched to a gene: 7.

This clonotype was recorded many times. The chain is built from TRBV9 and TRBJ2-7, with no clear D. The germline gives CDR1 SGDLS, CDR2 YYNGEE. The CDR3 runs 11 residues. V lost 4 bases and J 8 bases, leaving 10 bases between the germline ends. CDR3 region: CASSPRVQQYF. The CDR3 nucleotides are TGTGCCAGCAGCCCCCGGGTACAGCAGTACTTC.

This clonotype was recorded at least ten times. V is TRBV6-2 or TRBV6-3 and J is TRBJ2-5, with a tentative D call TRBD2 (6 bases). CDR1 and CDR2 from the germline V gene are MNHEY and SVGEGT. V lost 4 bases to trimming and J lost 1 base, with 13 bases between them. CDR3 length: 15 amino acids. The CDR3 protein is CASSSTGATQETQYF. CDR3 sequence (DNA): TGTGCCAGCAGTTCCACGGGAGCTACCCAAGAGACCCAGTACTTC.

This clonotype was detected many times. The rearrangement uses TRBV9 and TRBJ1-1; D is possibly TRBD1 (5 bases). Germline CDR1 SGDLS, CDR2 YYNGEE. V was trimmed by 4 bases and J by 0 bases, leaving 13 bases between them. The CDR3 totals 15 residues. This chain's CDR3 is CASSSTGSMNTEAFF. CDR3 sequence (DNA): TGTGCCAGCAGCTCCACAGGATCGATGAACACTGAAGCTTTCTTT.

This clonotype showed up just a few times. The genes are TRBV28 and TRBJ2-7; no reliable D call. The germline V gene has CDR1 MDHEN and CDR2 SYDVKM. The length of the CDR3 is 13 residues. V lost 6 bases and J lost 5, with 14 bases in between. The CDR3 DNA sequence: TGTGCCAGCAGCTTTCAGACTCGGAACGAGCAGTACTTC. It codes for CASSFQTRNEQYF.

The chain has TRBV28 and TRBJ2-7, with D unclear. Trimming stripped 4 bases from V and 0 bases from J, with 22 bases between. Germline V lookup: CDR1 MDHEN, CDR2 SYDVKM. CDR3 length equals 18 residues. CDR3 sequence (DNA): TGTGCCAGCAGTTCCCACACACCGGACGGCAGGAGCTCCTACGAGCAGTACTTC. Its protein is CASSSHTPDGRSSYEQYF. The whole variable domain, remainder taken from reference TRBV28 and TRBJ2-7, is DVKVTQSSRYLVKRTGEKVFLECVQDMDHENMFWYRQDPGLGLRLIYFSYDVKMKEKGDIPEGYSVSREKKERFSLILESASTNQTSMYLCASSSHTPDGRSSYEQYFGPGTRLTVT.

This clonotype was detected ten times or more. The chain couples TRBV6-5 to TRBJ1-2; no definite D call. The CDR3 length is 16 residues. Germline CDR1 reads MNHEY; CDR2 reads SVGAGI. Trimming cost V 0 bases and J 3 bases, with 14 bases left between them. CDR3 amino acids: CASSYSIYTEYYGYTF. In nucleotides, the CDR3 is TGTGCCAGCAGTTACTCCATATATACAGAGTACTATGGCTACACCTTC.